This paragraph covers one T cell receptor (beta chain) sequence. Original processing notes: Amplified reference gene primers provided the basis for estimating nucleated cell counts. TCRdb's copy holds only in-frame clones and misses some; the assay was immunoSEQ multiplex PCR. The V and J calls and clone size come from that table; D and trimming were worked out from the DNA. The profile shows 150,000 to 200,000 clones, around nine tenths of them singletons. This record comes from a study of blood T cell repertoires in COVID-19. About the research overall: Researchers got acute and convalescent COVID-19 samples from the United States, Italy and Spain. In each case, the material was cDNA or gDNA derived from T cells, B-cell-depleted T cells, or PBMCs.

V was clipped by 0 bases and J by 8 bases, with 23 bases between them. The CDR3 runs to 18 residues. The chain has TRBV23-1 and TRBJ1-5, with D possibly TRBD1 on 6 matching bases. Being an ORF, TRBV23-1 has a function that is uncertain. The receptor was isolated from a human donor in a cohort sampled during active COVID-19. Specimen: peripheral blood. CDR3 protein: CASSQSTRTAQGREPQHF. CDR3 nucleotides: TGCGCCAGCAGTCAATCGACCCGGACAGCTCAGGGAAGGGAGCCCCAGCATTTT.